The rows below give T cell receptor beta chains drawn from one sample of a study of blood T cell repertoires in COVID-19. Using immunoSEQ multiplex PCR, the repertoire was profiled, and TCRdb retains in-frame clones only, with some absent. The sample lists about 350,000 clones, over 75% occurring once. Sequencing was done on a sample of PBMCs or T cells enriched from blood (not recorded which). The receptors were gathered from a woman aged 25 to 45 who had recovered from COVID-19. The CDR3 runs from the conserved cysteine through the conserved F or W. The D gene is left open where the match is weak. Clone size, where shown, is once, few, many, or a class for clones that have expanded.

TRBJ2-7 | TRBV3-1/TRBV3-2 | TRBD2 | . | TGTGCCAGCAGCGGAAGCGGGGGGAAAACCTACGAGCAGTACTTC | CASSGSGGKTYEQYF
TRBJ1-5 | TRBV28 | . | . | TGTGCCAGCTTAGGGGGGGGAATAGACAATCAGCCCCAGCATTTT | CASLGGGIDNQPQHF
TRBJ2-2 | TRBV6-2/TRBV6-3 | . | . | TGTGCCAGCAGTTACGATACAGCGAACACCGGGGAGCTGTTTTTT | CASSYDTANTGELFF
TRBJ2-7 | TRBV4-1 | . | . | TGCGCCAGCAGCCAAGAAGGGGGGGTCACTACCGAGCAGTACTTC | CASSQEGGVTTEQYF
TRBJ1-2 | TRBV28 | . | . | TGTGCCAGCAGTCCGTCCTCCGGGAGGCGAAATGGCTACACCTTC | CASSPSSGRRNGYTF
TRBJ1-6 | TRBV7-9 | . | . | TGTGCCAGCAGCTTAGGGCAGGGAGGAAATTCACCCCTCCACTTT | CASSLGQGGNSPLHF
TRBJ2-7 | TRBV7-8 | . | . | TGTGCCAGCAGCCTACGCACTTTGGGTGGGCCCTACGAGCAGTACTTC | CASSLRTLGGPYEQYF
TRBJ2-1 | TRBV6-1 | . | . | TGTGCCAGCAGTGAAAGAGGAGGGTTCGGCTCCTACAATGAGCAGTTCTTC | CASSERGGFGSYNEQFF
TRBJ2-4 | TRBV20-1 | . | . | TGCAGTGCTACCAAACAGGGAACTCAGTACTTC | CSATKQGTQYF
TRBJ2-3 | TRBV12-3/TRBV12-4 | TRBD2 | . | TGTGCCAGCAGCCGACTAGCAGCAGATACGCAGTATTTT | CASSRLAADTQYF
TRBJ1-6 | TRBV3-1/TRBV3-2 | TRBD1 | . | TGTGCCAGCAGCCCCCGAATGGGACAGACCCGAAGCTCCTATAATTCACCCCTCCACTTT | CASSPRMGQTRSSYNSPLHF
TRBJ2-1 | TRBV25-1 | . | . | TGTGCCAGCAGTCCCGGGACACATAATGAGCAGTTCTTC | CASSPGTHNEQFF
TRBJ1-5 | TRBV2 | . | . | TGTGCCAGCAAGGCGGGGCTGCGGAGCAATCAGCCCCAGCATTTT | CASKAGLRSNQPQHF
TRBJ2-5 | TRBV12-3/TRBV12-4 | . | once | TGTGCCAGCCGCCTGAGGTCGAAAGAGACCCAGTACTTC | CASRLRSKETQYF
TRBJ2-5 | TRBV14 | . | . | TGTGCCAGCAGCCAGGGGACCGGGAGTTACCAAGAGACCCAGTACTTC | CASSQGTGSYQETQYF
TRBJ1-2 | TRBV6-2/TRBV6-3 | TRBD1 | . | TGTGCCAGCAGTTACCCCAGGGACAGGGACTATGGCTACACCTTC | CASSYPRDRDYGYTF
TRBJ2-6 | TRBV10-3 | TRBD2 | . | TGTGCCATCAGGACGACTAGCGGGGGTTTCTCTGGGGCCAACGTCCTGACTTTC | CAIRTTSGGFSGANVLTF
TRBJ1-5 | TRBV7-2 | . | . | TGTGCCAGCAGCTTAGCGAGTCAGCCCCAGCATTTT | CASSLASQPQHF
TRBJ1-5 | TRBV6-2/TRBV6-3 | . | . | TGTGCCAGCAGTTACCGGGGCAATCAGCCCCAGCATTTT | CASSYRGNQPQHF
TRBJ1-2 | TRBV6-5 | TRBD1 | . | TGTGCCAGCAGCGGACAGGCGAGGGACTATGGCTACACCTTC | CASSGQARDYGYTF
TRBJ1-3 | TRBV30 | . | . | TGTGCCTCTAAAACGGAGCTCTCTGGAAACACCATATATTTT | CASKTELSGNTIYF
TRBJ2-2 | TRBV5-1 | . | once | TGCGCCAGCAGCTTGACTAGCCCTAACACCGGGGAGCTGTTTTTT | CASSLTSPNTGELFF
TRBJ2-5 | TRBV7-9 | . | . | TGTGCCAGCAGCCCCGGGACATCGCGAGAGACCCAGTACTTC | CASSPGTSRETQYF
TRBJ2-1 | TRBV2 | TRBD2 | . | TGTGCCAGCTCATTAGCGGGGGGCTCCTACAATGAGCAGTTCTTC | CASSLAGGSYNEQFF
TRBJ2-7 | TRBV27 | . | . | TGTGCCAGCAGTCCCACTCTGGGGGGGGGCCTGGGCGAGCAGTACTTC | CASSPTLGGGLGEQYF
TRBJ1-6 | TRBV5-6 | TRBD1 | . | TGTGCCAGCAGCTTGGCGGGACAGAGCTCCTATAATTCACCCCTCCACTTT | CASSLAGQSSYNSPLHF
TRBJ2-3 | TRBV12-3/TRBV12-4 | TRBD1 | . | TGTGCCACCGGGACAGGGGATACAGATACGCAGTATTTT | CATGTGDTDTQYF
TRBJ1-4 | TRBV4-3 | TRBD1 | . | TGCGCCAGCAGCCAAGATTCGGGACAGGGGGTTGAAAAACTGTTTTTT | CASSQDSGQGVEKLFF
TRBJ2-2 | TRBV25-1 | . | few | TGTGCCAGCACCGGCCGGGGAAACACCGGGGAGCTGTTTTTT | CASTGRGNTGELFF
TRBJ2-7 | TRBV3-1/TRBV3-2 | . | . | TGTGCCAGCAGCCACAAGACTCGGGACTCTACCTACGAGCAGTACTTC | CASSHKTRDSTYEQYF
TRBJ1-2 | TRBV27 | TRBD1 | . | TGTGCCAGCAGTCCTCTCAGGACAGGGGGCAGAGGGTATGGCTACACCTTC | CASSPLRTGGRGYGYTF
TRBJ1-3 | TRBV6-5 | . | . | TGTGCCAGCAGCCCCGGACACGGAGGAAACACCATATATTTT | CASSPGHGGNTIYF
TRBJ1-1 | TRBV15 | . | . | TGTGCCACCAGCAGAGAGCCAAGTCCGGGCACTGAAGCTTTCTTT | CATSREPSPGTEAFF
TRBJ1-4 | TRBV12-3/TRBV12-4 | . | . | TGTGCCAGCATGAGGGGGTCAGTTGAAAAACTGTTTTTT | CASMRGSVEKLFF
TRBJ2-1 | TRBV27 | TRBD2 | . | TGTGCCAGCAGTCCCTACGGACTAGCGGGGACCTACAATGAGCAGTTCTTC | CASSPYGLAGTYNEQFF
TRBJ2-1 | TRBV28 | TRBD2 | . | TGTGCCAGCAGTACCGGGACTAGCGTATACAATGAGCAGTTCTTC | CASSTGTSVYNEQFF